This T cell receptor (beta chain) was sequenced for a study of cytomegalovirus exposure and HLA in healthy donors. Background on the study: The same platform used for the approximately 670 first-cohort repertoires was also used for the roughly 120 validation repertoires, as a later analysis reported. Study-level results: Some TCR beta chains (approximately 180 of them) were listed as cytomegalovirus-associated. The TCR clusters that emerged in the first cohort tended, a later analysis found, to co-occur in the 120 or so validation repertoires.

CDR1 is MDHEN and CDR2 is SYDVKM in the germline V gene. CDR3 size: 16 residues. The J segment lost 0 bases and the V segment lost 4 bases, leaving 8 bases of the junction unmatched. Generated by immunoSEQ multiplex PCR, the TCRdb table keeps only in-frame clones and is missing some. The sample gives about 83,000 clones, 95% to 97% of which show up once; 1.3% is in the top ten. Worth noting for this clone: Its antigen is unknown.

This sequence joins TRBV28 and TRBJ1-2; 7 bases fit TRBD1. The source material was PBMCs. This receptor was taken from a woman aged 18-30 years in good health and CMV-seronegative. The CDR3, as DNA: TGTGCCAGCAGTTGGGGGACAGTAGAAGCTAACTATGGCTACACCTTC. Encoded protein: CASSWGTVEANYGYTF.